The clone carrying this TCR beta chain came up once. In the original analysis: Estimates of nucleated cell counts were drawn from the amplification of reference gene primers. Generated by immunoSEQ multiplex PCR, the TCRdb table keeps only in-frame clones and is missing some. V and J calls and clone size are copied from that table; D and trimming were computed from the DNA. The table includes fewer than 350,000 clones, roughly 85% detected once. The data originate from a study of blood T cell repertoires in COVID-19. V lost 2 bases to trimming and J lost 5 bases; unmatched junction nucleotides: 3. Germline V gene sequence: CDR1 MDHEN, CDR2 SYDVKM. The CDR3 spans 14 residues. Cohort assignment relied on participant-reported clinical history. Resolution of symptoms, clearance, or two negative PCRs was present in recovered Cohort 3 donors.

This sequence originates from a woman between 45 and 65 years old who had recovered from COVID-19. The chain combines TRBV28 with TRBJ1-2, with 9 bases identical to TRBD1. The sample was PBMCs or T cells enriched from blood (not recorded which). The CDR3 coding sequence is TGTGCCAGCAGTTTACGACAGGGGGATTATGGCTACACCTTC. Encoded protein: CASSLRQGDYGYTF.